This entry features one T cell receptor beta chain sequence. This clonotype turned up a few times. Its antigen is unknown. Qualities for individual bases were not recorded, and no much larger clone is one base off. Library preparation was by PCR. The sequencing machine was an Illumina HiSeq 2500. Molecular barcoding was employed in the preparation of TCR libraries, with unique molecular identifiers being used to normalize TCRbeta repertoire quantification. TCRdb applied fastp at Q25 and MiXCR to the public reads, then kept only in-frame beta chains. Here each entry gathers all rows of one CDR3 protein and keeps the most common genes and DNA. For this sample the table gives 600,000 to 700,000 distinct CDR3 sequences, of which roughly 13% were detected only once. About 0.77% of the sample rests with the top ten. The intended sense of this specimen's treatment or condition label: allogeneic hematopoietic cell transplantation with graft depleted of TCRalphabeta T cells and CD19 B cells. Transplant recipients were children who received TCRalphabeta/CD19-depleted allogeneic hematopoietic cell grafts.

The data originate from a study of T-cell reconstitution after alpha-beta-depleted transplantation in children (dated by TCRdb to 2016 to 2017). At the level of the whole study: The study quantitatively tracked T-cell immune reconstitution after TCRalphabeta/CD19-depleted allogeneic hematopoietic cell transplantation in children using TCR repertoire profiling. What the research found in general, with its limitations: The frequencies of hyperexpanded clones fell over the following months, and after one year, T-cell counts and TCRbeta diversity were mostly attributed to newly produced T cells. The apparently early recovery of alphabetaT-cell counts about two months after transplant reportedly depended on only several hundred rapidly expanded clones that came from non-depleted graft cells. In some patients, high TCRbeta diversity at day 60 was attributed to recipient T cells and intrathymic progenitors that had survived conditioning.

Sample: PBMCs, taken before TCRalphabeta/CD19-depleted stem cell transplant. The sequence came from a girl aged 2-15 years with congenital amegakaryocytic thrombocytopenia, due to receive a stem cell transplant.

The bases read TGTGCCAGCAGCCAAGTGGAGACAGGGTTCTATGGCTACACCTTC. It translates to CASSQVETGFYGYTF. The V and J segments used are TRBV4-2 and TRBJ1-2; 7 middle bases align to TRBD1. From cysteine to phenylalanine, the CDR3 is 15 amino acids long. The entry retains the CDR3 DNA only, 45 bases that are in frame from base 1. The germline V gene sets CDR1 to LGHNA and CDR2 to YNFKEQ. V and J are trimmed by 1 base and 4 bases, and the gene matches miss 6 bases of the junction.